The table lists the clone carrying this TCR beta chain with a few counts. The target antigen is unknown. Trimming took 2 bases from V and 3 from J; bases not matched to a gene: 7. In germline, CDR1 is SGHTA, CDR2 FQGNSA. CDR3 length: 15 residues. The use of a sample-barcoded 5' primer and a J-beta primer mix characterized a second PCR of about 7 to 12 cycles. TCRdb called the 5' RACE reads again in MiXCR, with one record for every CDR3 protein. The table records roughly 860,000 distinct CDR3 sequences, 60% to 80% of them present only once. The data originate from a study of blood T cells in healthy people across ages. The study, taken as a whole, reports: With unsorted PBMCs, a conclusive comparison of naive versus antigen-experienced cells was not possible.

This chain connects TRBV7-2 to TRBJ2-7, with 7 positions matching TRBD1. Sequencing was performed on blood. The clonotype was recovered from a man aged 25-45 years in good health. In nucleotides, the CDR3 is TGTGCCAGCAGCTTATTCGGACAGGCGAACTACGAGCAGTACTTC. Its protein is CASSLFGQANYEQYF.